These 32 T cell receptor beta chains came from one sample sequenced in a study of T cells in Graves' hyperthyroidism and ophthalmopathy (dated by TCRdb to about 2019). The protocol used for the library was multiplex PCR. Sequenced on an Illumina HiSeq 2000. Amplification of TCR beta CDR3 regions was carried out from RNA transcripts. The first round of RT-PCR for the TCR CDR3 was performed with the HTBI primer set and the Qiagen OneStep RT-PCR kit. TCRdb itself trimmed the public reads at Q25 with fastp, ran MiXCR and retained productive beta chains. Identical CDR3 protein sequences are pooled into one entry, listed with their most common genes and DNA. The sample table contains about 480,000 distinct CDR3 sequences; only one count was recorded for roughly 14% of them. Of the sample, under 20% is held by the ten largest clones. Source material: blood. Every receptor here comes from a woman aged 18-29 years with Graves' hyperthyroidism.

Many counts were recorded for this clonotype. The chain recombines TRBV11-1 with TRBJ1-1; 8 bases match TRBD1. V shed 6 bases and J 0 bases; nucleotides not matched to a gene: 3. The CDR3 length is 14 residues. CDR1 is SGHAT, CDR2 FQDESV, per germline (reference sequence). This chain's CDR3 is CASRPGQVNTEAFF. DNA of the CDR3: TGTGCCAGCAGGCCGGGACAGGTGAACACTGAAGCTTTCTTT.

V and J are TRBV29-1 and TRBJ1-2; 7 nucleotides line up with TRBD1. V shed 1 base and J 4 bases; nucleotides not matched to a gene: 6. This CDR3 is 14 amino acids long. CDR1 is SQVTM, CDR2 ANQGSEA, per germline. The CDR3 region has the DNA TGCAGCGTTGAAGGGCCAGGGGGAATCTATGGCTACACCTTC. Its translation is CSVEGPGGIYGYTF.

Worth noting for this clonotype: A read error may be the cause here, since a much bigger clone is one base away. The chain is built from TRBV3-1 and TRBJ2-1, with a tentative D call TRBD1 (5 bases). There are 13 residues in the CDR3. Germline-derived CDR1 and CDR2 are LGHDT and YNNKEL (reference sequence). This CDR3 reads CASSQDGHNEQCF. The CDR3, as DNA: TGTGCCAGCAGCCAAGATGGACACAATGAGCAGTGCTTC.

The chain recombines TRBV25-1 with TRBJ2-7; D perhaps matches TRBD1 (6 bases). The CDR3 totals 12 residues. CDR1 is MGHDK, CDR2 SYGVNS, per germline. Trimming removed 6 bases from V and 7 bases from J, with 13 bases in between. CDR3 sequence reads: CASRRGKGEQYF. The CDR3 region has the DNA TGTGCCAGCAGGAGGGGGAAAGGGGAGCAGTACTTC.

This clonotype appeared a few times. The chain combines TRBV24-1 with TRBJ2-6; D unclear. V was clipped by 4 bases and J by 1 base, with 7 bases between them. Germline CDR1 and CDR2: KGHDR and SFDVKD. This CDR3 has 15 residues. The CDR3 loop reads CATSDPQSGANVLTF. Written as DNA, the CDR3 is TGTGCCACCAGTGACCCTCAATCTGGGGCCAACGTCCTGACTTTC.

This clonotype was counted at least ten times. The chain employs TRBV12-3 or TRBV12-4 and TRBJ2-7, with D possibly called TRBD1 or TRBD2 (5 bases each). The CDR3 has 13 amino acids. The V gene lost 10 bases and the J gene lost 2 bases, with 15 bases spanning the gap. The CDR3 is CATGTGRTYEQYF. CDR3 bases: TGTGCCACCGGTACGGGACGGACCTACGAGCAGTACTTC.

The sample holds many counts of this clonotype. This sequence joins TRBV27 and TRBJ2-2; D may be TRBD1 or TRBD2 (5 bases each). V lost 7 bases and J lost 3, with 12 bases in between. Germline V gene data show CDR1 as MNHEY and CDR2 as SMNVEV (reference sequence). The CDR3 is made up of 14 amino acids. CDR3 residues: CASNWDGYTGELFF. The CDR3 coding sequence is TGTGCCAGCAATTGGGACGGATACACCGGGGAGCTGTTTTTT.

This clonotype was recorded at least ten times. The J gene is TRBJ1-1, the V gene TRBV12-3 or TRBV12-4, with 7 bases aligning to TRBD1. V lost 5 bases to trimming and J lost 5 bases; unmatched junction nucleotides: 11. This CDR3 spans 15 amino acids. The CDR3 nucleotides read TGTGCCAGCAGTCCCAGCCGCAGGGGGAGTACTGAAGCTTTCTTT. Protein: CASSPSRRGSTEAFF.

The rearrangement joins TRBV7-9 to TRBJ1-1; maybe TRBD1 (5 bases). CDR1 is SEHNR, CDR2 FQNEAQ, per germline (reference sequence). V lost 3 bases and J lost 1, with 9 bases in between. The CDR3 is 14 residues long. The CDR3 here is CASSFLGENTEAFF. For the CDR3, the DNA is TGTGCCAGCAGCTTTTTGGGGGAGAACACTGAAGCTTTCTTT. Full variable domain (rest looked up from reference TRBV7-9 and TRBJ1-1): DTGVSQNPRHKITKRGQNVTFRCDPISEHNRLYWYRQTLGQGPEFLTYFQNEAQLEKSRLLSDRFSAERPKGSFSTLEIQRTEQGDSAMYLCASSFLGENTEAFFGQGTRLTVV.

DNA of the CDR3: TGCGCCACCAAGGACAGGGAGGCCGCCTACGAGCAGTACTTC. Protein sequence: CATKDREAAYEQYF. The chain carries TRBV10-2 and TRBJ2-7; TRBD1 agrees at 8 bases. V lost 10 bases to trimming and J lost 2 bases; unmatched junction nucleotides: 10. The V gene's germline CDR1 is WSHSY and CDR2 SAAADI. This CDR3 has 14 residues.

About this clonotype itself: A read error is possible here, since a much larger clone lies one base away. This sequence joins TRBV12-3 or TRBV12-4 and TRBJ1-2, with a tentative D call TRBD1 (6 bases). Trimming took off 3 bases at V and 8 bases at J, with 13 bases between the two ends. The length of the CDR3 is 13 residues. The CDR3 sequence: CASSFQQGRGYTF. In nucleotides, the CDR3 is TGTGCCAGCAGTTTTCAGCAGGGGCGAGGCTACACCTTC.

A note on this clonotype: Being one base from a much bigger clone, this may be a read error. The chain employs TRBV27 and TRBJ1-1; D ambiguous. The CDR3 totals 13 residues. Germline V gene sequence: CDR1 MNHEY, CDR2 SMNVEV (reference sequence). DNA of the CDR3: TGTGCCAGCAGTCCGCCGACTCTCACTGAAGGTTTCTTT. Its translation is CASSPPTLTEGFF.

This clonotype was recorded a few times. This may be a read error, as it is one base from a much larger clone. The CDR3 loop reads CASSGAEYFEAFF. The CDR3 coding sequence is TGTGCCAGCAGCGGAGCAGAATACTTTGAAGCTTTCTTT. The chain recombines TRBV11-2 with TRBJ1-1, with no clear D. The V and J ends lost 5 bases and 7 bases respectively, with 14 bases between them. The germline V gene encodes CDR1 SGHAT and CDR2 FQNNGV. The CDR3 covers 13 residues.

This clonotype was counted at least ten times. The chain carries TRBV7-2 and TRBJ1-4, with 7 nucleotides matching TRBD1. The junction had 4 bases not matched to a gene; V was cut back by 2 bases and J by 7 bases. The CDR3 is made up of 14 amino acids. CDR1 is SGHTA and CDR2 is FQGNSA in the germline V gene. The CDR3 DNA follows: TGTGCCAGCAGCTTATCCGGGACAGTTGAAAAACTGTTTTTT. This gives the protein CASSLSGTVEKLFF.

This clonotype was detected only a few times. The chain employs TRBV9 and TRBJ2-5, with 10 bases aligning to TRBD2. V was clipped by 10 bases and J by 2 bases; unmatched bases: 11. Germline CDR1 reads SGDLS; CDR2 reads YYNGEE. CDR3 size: 15 residues. CDR3 residues: CAGARTSGPQETQYF. CDR3 nucleotide sequence: TGTGCCGGCGCCCGGACTAGCGGTCCTCAAGAGACCCAGTACTTC.

The chain couples TRBV2 to TRBJ2-4, with D perhaps matching TRBD2 (5 bases). The CDR3 length is 14 residues. Trimming removed 3 bases at V and 6 bases at J, with 12 bases between. Looked up from germline, CDR1 is SNHLY and CDR2 is FYNNEI. The CDR3 DNA follows: TGTGCCAGCAGTGAGAGGGTTCCGGGAAACATTCAGTACTTC. Its protein is CASSERVPGNIQYF.

This chain connects TRBV3-1 to TRBJ2-3; D may be TRBD2 (6 bases). The length of the CDR3 is 15 residues. V gave up 4 bases and J gave up 7 bases, with 18 bases separating them. Germline values: CDR1 LGHDT, CDR2 YNNKEL (reference sequence). The CDR3 loop is CASSLADLARNTQYF. CDR3 bases: TGTGCCAGCAGCCTGGCGGACCTAGCGCGAAATACGCAGTATTTT.

This rearrangement joins TRBV2 to TRBJ2-2, with 11 bases identical to TRBD1. From germline, CDR1 is SNHLY and CDR2 FYNNEI. J was trimmed by 9 bases and V by 6 bases; bases with no gene match: 6. The CDR3 has 14 residues. The CDR3 DNA reads TGTGCCAGCAGGGCGGACAGGGGGCACCGGGAGCTGTTTTTT. Its protein product is CASRADRGHRELFF.

The chain is built from TRBV7-8 and TRBJ1-1; maybe TRBD1 (6 bases). The V end was cut by 0 bases, the J end by 1 base, with 12 bases between. Germline lookup yields CDR1 SGHVS and CDR2 FQNEAQ. The CDR3 sequence is 16 residues long. In DNA form, the CDR3 reads TGTGCCAGCAGCTTAGCGCGGGGGGCGTGGAACACTGAAGCTTTCTTT. It specifies CASSLARGAWNTEAFF.

The chain uses TRBV12-3 or TRBV12-4 and TRBJ2-5; possibly TRBD1 for D (7 bases). Trimming cost V 2 bases and J 5 bases, with 18 bases left between them. The length of the CDR3 is 16 residues. This CDR3 is CASSLSGGGFEETQYF. CDR3 DNA sequence: TGTGCCAGCAGTTTATCAGGGGGAGGTTTCGAGGAGACCCAGTACTTC.

This clonotype was recorded many times. The rearrangement uses TRBV10-3 and TRBJ2-4; the D gene is possibly TRBD2 (5 bases). CDR1 is ENHRY, CDR2 SYGVKD, per germline. CDR3 size: 18 residues. Between the trimmed V and J ends, which lost 4 bases and 0 bases, there was a span of 19 bases. This CDR3 is CAISGRSSLPGAKNIQYF. As DNA, the CDR3 is TGTGCCATCAGTGGTCGTTCTAGCCTCCCGGGAGCCAAAAACATTCAGTACTTC.

Comments on this clonotype: This may come from a read error, since a much larger clone is one base off. This is likely a read error, given that the CDR3 carries no conserved phenylalanine or tryptophan at its end. The chain recombines TRBV27 with TRBJ1-2; 8 nucleotides align to TRBD1. The ends lost 2 bases at V and 3 bases at J; junction bases unmatched: 2. The germline CDR1 and CDR2 sequences are MNHEY and SMNVEV (reference sequence). The CDR3 runs 14 residues. The CDR3 bases are TGTGCCAGCAGTTTAGCGACAGGGGACTATGGCTACACCCTC. This codes for CASSLATGDYGYTL.

The table lists this clonotype with a few counts. The rearrangement links TRBV30 to TRBJ1-5; D is uncertain. Trimming took 2 bases from V and 5 from J, leaving 13 bases between them. This CDR3 is 14 amino acids long. In germline, CDR1 is GTSNPN, CDR2 SVGIG (reference sequence). CDR3 in amino acids: CAWSRQAPDQPQHF. The CDR3 nucleotides read TGTGCCTGGAGTAGGCAGGCCCCCGATCAGCCCCAGCATTTT.

This clonotype was observed at least ten times. V and J are TRBV6-1 and TRBJ1-2, with 9 bases lining up with TRBD1. Germline V gene data show CDR1 as MNHNS and CDR2 as SASEGT. The CDR3 length is 14 residues. V dropped 5 bases and J dropped 5; count of bases not matched to a gene: 6. The CDR3 sequence is CASSPQDRGYGYTF. CDR3 nucleotides: TGTGCCAGCAGTCCACAGGACAGGGGTTATGGCTACACCTTC.

In this sample, this clonotype turned up many times. This sequence joins TRBV12-3 or TRBV12-4 and TRBJ2-3, with D maybe TRBD2 (6 bases). V was shortened by 5 bases and J by 4 bases, with 10 bases between the two germline ends. This CDR3 has 13 residues. CDR3 DNA: TGTGCCAGCAGTCGGTCGGGAGCAGATACGCAGTATTTT. It is translated as CASSRSGADTQYF.

This clonotype came up many times. J is TRBJ1-1 and V is TRBV27, with TRBD1 matching 8 bases. The CDR3 has 12 amino acids. The germline gives CDR1 MNHEY, CDR2 SMNVEV (reference sequence). V was pared by 5 bases and J by 6 bases, with 2 bases of the junction left unmatched. CDR3 DNA sequence: TGTGCCAGCAGTCGACAGGGGTCTGAAGCTTTCTTT. Translation gives CASSRQGSEAFF.

The chain joins TRBV5-1 to TRBJ1-3; D is undetermined. The CDR3 runs 14 residues. Germline CDR1 SGHRS, CDR2 YFSETQ. V gave up 4 bases and J gave up 0 bases, with 8 bases separating them. CDR3 sequence: CASSREDSGNTIYF. The CDR3 DNA reads TGCGCCAGCAGCCGGGAAGACTCTGGAAACACCATATATTTT.

The chain couples TRBV7-9 to TRBJ1-1; 9 nucleotides line up with TRBD1. The CDR3 consists of 18 residues. Losses at the gene ends were 2 bases for V and 5 bases for J; bases not matched to a gene: 15. Germline CDR1 SEHNR, CDR2 FQNEAQ (reference sequence). The CDR3 region is CASSLRGQGTLGGTEAFF. The CDR3 DNA is TGTGCCAGCAGCTTAAGAGGACAGGGGACCCTGGGGGGAACTGAAGCTTTCTTT.

This clonotype was observed a few times. This chain connects TRBV15 to TRBJ2-4; tentatively, D is TRBD2 (6 bases). The CDR3 runs 16 residues. V was shortened by 8 bases and J by 1 base, with 18 bases between the two germline ends. Germline V gene data show CDR1 as LNHNV and CDR2 as YYDKDF (reference sequence). The CDR3 region has the DNA TGTGCCACCCGAAGGATGGGGAGCGGGGCCAAAAACATTCAGTACTTC. This sequence encodes CATRRMGSGAKNIQYF.

This clonotype was found a few times. This chain links TRBV10-3 with TRBJ2-5; D possibly corresponds to TRBD1 (6 bases). V lost 2 bases, J lost 4 bases, and 14 bases lay in between. This CDR3 has 15 amino acids. From germline, CDR1 is ENHRY and CDR2 SYGVKD. In nucleotides, the CDR3 is TGTGCCATCAGTGAGACACAGGGTGGAGGAGAGACCCAGTACTTC. Translated, it gives CAISETQGGGETQYF.

V gene TRBV19 combines with J gene TRBJ2-1; TRBD1 or TRBD2 may be the D gene (5 bases each). V lost 1 base and J 2 bases, leaving 9 bases between the germline ends. The CDR3 spans 15 residues. The V gene's germline CDR1 is LNHDA and CDR2 SQIVND (reference sequence). The DNA of the CDR3 is TGTGCCAGTAGTATAGGAGGGGCAGCCTACAATGAGCAGTTCTTC. Its protein is CASSIGGAAYNEQFF.

This clonotype was observed a few times. The J gene is TRBJ2-5, the V gene TRBV19, with a tentative D call TRBD1 (6 bases). This CDR3 spans 14 amino acids. Per the germline V gene, CDR1 is LNHDA and CDR2 is SQIVND (reference sequence). The V and J ends lost 1 base and 2 bases respectively, with 8 bases between them. CDR3 DNA sequence: TGTGCCAGTAGTATAGGGGACAAGCAAGAGACCCAGTACTTC. Translating gives CASSIGDKQETQYF.